This T cell receptor beta chain was documented in a study of blood T cell repertoires in COVID-19. Study as a whole: Material from acute and convalescent COVID-19 was sourced from the United States, Italy and Spain. Sample material is recorded as cDNA or gDNA derived from T cells, B-cell-depleted T cells, or PBMCs.

As processed by the authors: The assay estimated nucleated cells by amplifying reference gene primers. Clones were sequenced by immunoSEQ multiplex PCR, and TCRdb holds only the in-frame ones, with some missing. V, J and clone size are taken as reported in that table, and D and trimming were inferred from the DNA itself. The sample contains some 230,000 clones, about 80% of which appear only once. This CDR3 has 14 amino acids. Trimming cost V 8 bases and J 7 bases; bases outside gene matches: 8. The V gene's germline CDR1 is MNHEY and CDR2 SVGAGI. The chain combines TRBV6-5 with TRBJ1-6; 7 bases line up with TRBD1. The TCR was taken from a woman between 45 and 60 years old with acute or convalescent COVID-19. The sample taken for sequencing was peripheral blood. The CDR3 nucleotides are TGTGCCAGCGCGGAGGGGGCGAAAAATTCACCCCTCCACTTT. Translated: CASAEGAKNSPLHF.